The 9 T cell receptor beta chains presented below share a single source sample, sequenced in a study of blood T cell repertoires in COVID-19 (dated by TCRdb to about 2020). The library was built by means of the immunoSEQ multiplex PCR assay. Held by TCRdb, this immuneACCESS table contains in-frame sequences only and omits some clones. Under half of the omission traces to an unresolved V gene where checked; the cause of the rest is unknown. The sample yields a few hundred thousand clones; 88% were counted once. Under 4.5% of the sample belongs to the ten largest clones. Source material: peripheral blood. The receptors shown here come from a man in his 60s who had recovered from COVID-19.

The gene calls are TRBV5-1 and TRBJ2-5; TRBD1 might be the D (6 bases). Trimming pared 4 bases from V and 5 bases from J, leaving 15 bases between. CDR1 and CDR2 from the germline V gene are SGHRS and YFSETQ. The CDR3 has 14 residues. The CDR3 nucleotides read TGCGCCAGCAGCGGCGGCAGGGGACACGAGACCCAGTACTTC. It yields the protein CASSGGRGHETQYF.

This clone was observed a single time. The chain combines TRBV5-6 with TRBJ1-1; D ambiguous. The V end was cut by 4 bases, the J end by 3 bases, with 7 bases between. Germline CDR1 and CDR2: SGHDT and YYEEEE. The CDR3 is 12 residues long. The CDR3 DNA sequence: TGTGCCAGCAGCGACTCAGACACTGAAGCTTTCTTT. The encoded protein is CASSDSDTEAFF.

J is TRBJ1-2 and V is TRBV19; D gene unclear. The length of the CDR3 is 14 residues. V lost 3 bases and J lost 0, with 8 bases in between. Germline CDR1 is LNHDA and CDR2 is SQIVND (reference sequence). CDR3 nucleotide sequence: TGTGCCAGTAGTATTTCTACAGCTAACTATGGCTACACCTTC. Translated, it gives CASSISTANYGYTF. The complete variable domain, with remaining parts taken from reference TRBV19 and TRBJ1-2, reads DGGITQSPKYLFRKEGQNVTLSCEQNLNHDAMYWYRQDPGQGLRLIYYSQIVNDFQKGDIAEGYSVSREKKESFPLTVTSAQKNPTAFYLCASSISTANYGYTFGSGTRLTVV.

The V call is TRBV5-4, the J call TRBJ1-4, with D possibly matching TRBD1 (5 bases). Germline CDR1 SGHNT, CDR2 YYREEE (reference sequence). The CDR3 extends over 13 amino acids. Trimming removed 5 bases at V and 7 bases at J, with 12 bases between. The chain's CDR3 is CASRPGGGEKLFF. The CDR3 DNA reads TGTGCCAGCAGGCCCGGGGGGGGTGAAAAACTGTTTTTT.

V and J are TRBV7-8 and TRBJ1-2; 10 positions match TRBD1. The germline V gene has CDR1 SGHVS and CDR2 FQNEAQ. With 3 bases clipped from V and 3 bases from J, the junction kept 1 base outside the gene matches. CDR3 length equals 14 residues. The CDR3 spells CASSLTGGDYGYTF. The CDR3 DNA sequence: TGTGCCAGCAGCTTGACAGGGGGCGACTATGGCTACACCTTC.

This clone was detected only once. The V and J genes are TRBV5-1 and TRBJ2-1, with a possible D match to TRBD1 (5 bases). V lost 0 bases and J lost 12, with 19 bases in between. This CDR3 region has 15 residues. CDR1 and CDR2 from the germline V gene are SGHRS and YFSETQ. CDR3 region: CASSLVDSPRTGQFF. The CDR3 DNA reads TGCGCCAGCAGCTTGGTAGACAGTCCGAGAACAGGGCAGTTCTTC.

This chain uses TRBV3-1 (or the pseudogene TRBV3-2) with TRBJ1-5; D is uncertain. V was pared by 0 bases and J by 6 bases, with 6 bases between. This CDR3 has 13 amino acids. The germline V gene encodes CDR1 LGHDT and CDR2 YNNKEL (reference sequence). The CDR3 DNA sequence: TGTGCCAGCAGCCAAGATATCGGTCAGCCCCAGCATTTT. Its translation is CASSQDIGQPQHF.

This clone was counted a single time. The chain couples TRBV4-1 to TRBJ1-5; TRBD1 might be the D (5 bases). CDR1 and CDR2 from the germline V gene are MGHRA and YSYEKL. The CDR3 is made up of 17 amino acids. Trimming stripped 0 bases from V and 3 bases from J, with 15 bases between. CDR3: CASSQDRGGVLNQPQHF. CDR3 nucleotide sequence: TGCGCCAGCAGCCAAGATCGCGGGGGGGTTCTCAATCAGCCCCAGCATTTT.

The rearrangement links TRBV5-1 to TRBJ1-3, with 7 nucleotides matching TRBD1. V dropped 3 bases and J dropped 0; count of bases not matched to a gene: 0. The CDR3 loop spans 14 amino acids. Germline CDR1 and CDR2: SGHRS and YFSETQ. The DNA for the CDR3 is TGCGCCAGCAGCTGGGACAGCTCTGGAAACACCATATATTTT. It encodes CASSWDSSGNTIYF.